Presented here are 3 T cell receptor beta chains from one specimen sequenced in a study of control samples from healthy donors and cancer patients. TCRdb's table, derived via immunoSEQ multiplex PCR, lists solely in-frame clones and lacks some. The data show around 230,000 clones, 85% to 95% seen once. What was sequenced was blood. These TCRs come from a man aged 50 to 60 in good health.

The gene calls are TRBV28 and TRBJ1-2, with 9 bases fitting TRBD1. In germline, CDR1 is MDHEN, CDR2 SYDVKM. With 9 bases clipped from V and 7 bases from J, the junction kept 15 bases outside the gene matches. CDR3 length: 15 residues. The CDR3 region is CASTGAGTGLFGYTF. The CDR3 DNA sequence: TGTGCCAGTACGGGGGCCGGGACAGGGCTCTTTGGCTACACCTTC.

The chain couples TRBV28 to TRBJ2-6, with a possible D match to TRBD2 (6 bases). Germline V gene data show CDR1 as MDHEN and CDR2 as SYDVKM. CDR3 length: 17 residues. V dropped 6 bases and J dropped 1 base, with 16 bases sitting between them. CDR3 residues: CASRLIQAGSGANVLTF. Here the CDR3 DNA reads TGTGCCAGCAGACTAATACAGGCGGGGTCTGGGGCCAACGTCCTGACTTTC.

The V call is TRBV19, the J call TRBJ1-5; tentative D call: TRBD1 (6 bases). Germline V gene sequence: CDR1 LNHDA, CDR2 SQIVND (reference sequence). CDR3 length: 14 residues. V shed 7 bases and J shed 5 bases, with 15 bases lying between them. The CDR3 loop reads CASNQGRMDQPQHF. The CDR3 DNA follows: TGTGCCAGTAACCAGGGGCGGATGGATCAGCCCCAGCATTTT.